This passage covers 27 T cell receptor beta chains from one sample sequenced in a study of blood T cells in healthy people across ages. With a J-beta primer mix and a sample-barcoded 5' primer, a second PCR ran about 7 to 12 cycles. TCRdb fed the 5' RACE reads into MiXCR, producing one record per CDR3 protein. This sample has roughly 2 million distinct CDR3 sequences, with about 50% found just once. The sequenced sample was blood. The receptors were sampled from a middle-aged woman in good health.

The J gene is TRBJ1-5, the V gene TRBV24-1, with D uncertain. CDR1 and CDR2 (germline): KGHDR, SFDVKD. The CDR3 has 13 residues. Deletions cut 5 bases from V and 4 bases from J, with 8 bases between. The CDR3 sequence is CATSGLQNQPQHF. The CDR3 DNA reads as TGTGCCACCAGTGGTCTCCAGAATCAGCCCCAGCATTTT.

The table lists this clonotype with a count of one. The chain is built from TRBV3-1 and TRBJ1-2; 8 nucleotides agree with TRBD1. CDR3 size: 13 residues. Germline-derived CDR1 and CDR2 are LGHDT and YNNKEL (reference sequence). After removal of 3 bases from V and 7 bases from J, the junction contained 4 bases not matched to a gene. CDR3 DNA sequence: TGTGCCAGCAGCCAGCCTCAGGGGGCTGGCTACACCTTC. Protein sequence: CASSQPQGAGYTF.

This clonotype was seen only once. This chain connects TRBV7-8 to TRBJ2-6, with D tentatively TRBD1 (5 bases). The germline CDR1 and CDR2 sequences are SGHVS and FQNEAQ. V lost 0 bases and J 0 bases, leaving 12 bases between the germline ends. The CDR3 has 18 amino acids. This CDR3 is CASSLAATVNSGANVLTF. CDR3 coding DNA: TGTGCCAGCAGCTTAGCCGCGACAGTGAACTCTGGGGCCAACGTCCTGACTTTC. The variable domain in full, with the rest retrieved from reference TRBV7-8 and TRBJ2-6, is GAGVSQSPRYKVAKRGQDVALRCDPISGHVSLFWYQQALGQGPEFLTYFQNEAQLDKSGLPSDRFFAERPEGSVSTLKIQRTQQEDSAVYLCASSLAATVNSGANVLTFGAGSRLTVL.

There are a few counts of this clonotype. The chain links TRBV12-3 or TRBV12-4 to TRBJ1-2, with D uncertain. The CDR3 is 12 amino acids. Trimming pared 3 bases from V and 3 bases from J, leaving 5 bases between. The CDR3 bases are TGTGCCAGCAGTTTTCAGGACTATGGCTACACCTTC. Its translation: CASSFQDYGYTF.

This clonotype has just a few counts. The V call is TRBV6-5, the J call TRBJ2-4, with TRBD1 identical over 9 bases. The end of the DNA fits TRBJ2-7 better, so the J call may be wrong. In germline, CDR1 is MNHEY, CDR2 SVGAGI. The CDR3 is 18 amino acids. CDR3 DNA sequence: TGTGCCAGCAGTTACTCTGGAACGACAGGGGGTCGGGGCTACGAGCAGTACTTC. Its protein product is CASSYSGTTGGRGYEQYF.

The sample holds a few counts of this clonotype. V is TRBV6-5 and J is TRBJ2-1; 9 bases are a match to TRBD2. Trimming took 6 bases from V and 1 from J; bases not matched to a gene: 4. CDR1 and CDR2 from the germline V gene are MNHEY and SVGAGI. CDR3 size: 15 residues. CDR3 sequence (DNA): TGTGCCAGCAGAGTAGCGGGGGCGTCCTACAATGAGCAGTTCTTC. This translates into CASRVAGASYNEQFF.

This clonotype was observed a handful of times. The chain couples TRBV7-9 to TRBJ1-5, with TRBD1 identical over 7 bases. Germline V gives CDR1 SEHNR, CDR2 FQNEAQ (reference sequence). V lost 1 base to trimming and J lost 7 bases; unmatched junction nucleotides: 13. This CDR3 spans 17 amino acids. The CDR3 region is CASSLELGTGVLQPQHF. The CDR3 nucleotides are TGTGCCAGCAGCTTAGAACTCGGTACAGGGGTTTTACAGCCCCAGCATTTT.

The V gene is TRBV7-3, the J gene TRBJ2-7; a possible D gene is TRBD2 (6 bases). The germline V gene has CDR1 SGHTA and CDR2 FQGTGA. The CDR3 consists of 16 residues. With 2 bases removed from V and 0 bases from J, the gap between germline ends came to 14 bases. For the CDR3, the DNA is TGTGCCAGCAGCTTATGTGGGACTCCAAGCTCCTACGAGCAGTACTTC. Translated: CASSLCGTPSSYEQYF.

This clonotype turned up a few times. The gene calls are TRBV29-1 and TRBJ2-1, with 9 bases identical to TRBD1. The CDR3 has 14 residues. The trim removed 5 bases at V and 3 bases at J, leaving 5 bases unmatched. Germline V lookup: CDR1 SQVTM, CDR2 ANQGSEA. DNA for the CDR3: TGCAGCGTTCTGACAGGGGGAGGCTACAATGAGCAGTTCTTC. It is translated as CSVLTGGGYNEQFF.

The rearrangement links TRBV7-2 to TRBJ1-2; D not resolved. Germline-derived CDR1 and CDR2 are SGHTA and FQGNSA. Trimming removed 8 bases at V and 7 bases at J, with 17 bases between. The CDR3 covers 13 residues. For the CDR3, the DNA is TGTGCCAGCGCGCGGTGGGGAAGCTGTGGCTACACCTTC. This translates into CASARWGSCGYTF. The entire variable domain, with the rest obtained from reference TRBV7-2 and TRBJ1-2, is as follows: GAGVSQSPSNKVTEKGKDVELRCDPISGHTALYWYRQSLGQGLEFLIYFQGNSAPDKSGLPSDRFSAERTGGSVSTLTIQRTQQEDSAVYLCASARWGSCGYTFGSGTRLTVV.

DNA for the CDR3: TGTGCCAGCAGCTCTGACAGGGTCATAGATACGCAGTATTTT. Translated: CASSSDRVIDTQYF. The J gene is TRBJ2-3, the V gene TRBV5-5; 7 bases line up with TRBD1. The junction had 6 bases not matched to a gene; V was cut back by 3 bases and J by 5 bases. This CDR3 is 14 amino acids long. Germline V CDR1 and CDR2: SGHKS, YYEKEE (reference sequence).

CDR3 residues: CASSLRGARRLSYGYTF. CDR3 nucleotide sequence: TGTGCCAGCAGCTTAAGGGGGGCACGCCGATTAAGCTATGGCTACACCTTC. This rearrangement joins TRBV7-9 to TRBJ1-2; D might be TRBD1 (6 bases). V gave up 2 bases and J gave up 4 bases, with 20 bases separating them. CDR1 and CDR2 from the germline V gene are SEHNR and FQNEAQ (reference sequence). CDR3 size: 17 residues.

The rearrangement uses TRBV27 and TRBJ2-5; a possible D gene is TRBD1 (6 bases). In germline, CDR1 is MNHEY, CDR2 SMNVEV (reference sequence). The CDR3 is 14 residues long. Trimming shortened V by 6 bases and J by 1 base, and 12 bases separated the two germline ends. Written as DNA, the CDR3 is TGTGCCAGCAGACAACAGGGCGCCCAAGAGACCCAGTACTTC. Translation: CASRQQGAQETQYF.

This chain connects TRBV27 to TRBJ2-7; 7 positions agree with TRBD1. V lost 5 bases and J lost 3; bases outside the gene matches: 10. Per the germline V gene, CDR1 is MNHEY and CDR2 is SMNVEV (reference sequence). This CDR3 spans 15 amino acids. CDR3 protein: CASSLDPTGYYEQYF. CDR3 sequence (DNA): TGTGCCAGCAGTCTAGACCCGACAGGGTACTACGAGCAGTACTTC.

CDR3 nucleotides: TGTGCCAGCAGTGACCGGGGCGGTACGCAGTATTTT. Its protein is CASSDRGGTQYF. The rearrangement uses TRBV6-4 and TRBJ2-3; D is tentatively TRBD1 or TRBD2 (5 bases each). The germline V gene has CDR1 MRHNA and CDR2 SNTAGT. This CDR3 comprises 12 residues. The V end lost 2 bases, the J end lost 8 bases, and 8 bases lay between the germline ends.

CDR3 bases: TGTGCCAGCAGCCGACCGGCGACTACGGAGACCCAGTTCTTC. As protein: CASSRPATTETQFF. The J gene is TRBJ2-1, the V gene TRBV28, with D perhaps TRBD2 (5 bases). This CDR3 contains 14 residues. V lost 6 bases to trimming and J lost 13 bases, with 22 bases between them. Per the germline V gene, CDR1 is MDHEN and CDR2 is SYDVKM.

Details on this clonotype: A read error may explain this, as a much larger clone is one base away. The J gene is TRBJ2-5, the V gene TRBV11-2, with a possible D match to TRBD1 (6 bases). CDR1 SGHAT and CDR2 FQNNGV come from the germline V gene. V lost 5 bases to trimming and J lost 2 bases, with 9 bases between them. CDR3 size: 13 residues. CDR3 amino acids: CASSRQEQETQYF. In DNA, the CDR3 is TGTGCCAGCAGCCGACAGGAGCAAGAGACCCAGTACTTC.

This clonotype was picked up a small number of times. This chain joins TRBV9 and TRBJ2-1, with TRBD2 as a possible D gene (5 bases). Germline-derived CDR1 and CDR2 are SGDLS and YYNGEE. The V and J ends lost 3 bases and 6 bases respectively, with 10 bases between them. This CDR3 has 13 residues. The CDR3: CASSDTSFNEQFF. CDR3 coding DNA: TGTGCCAGCAGCGATACTAGTTTCAATGAGCAGTTCTTC.

The CDR3 DNA follows: TGCAGTGCTCATGGACTACCCACCTACAATGAGCAGTTCTTC. This encodes CSAHGLPTYNEQFF. The gene calls are TRBV20-1 and TRBJ2-1; TRBD2 might be the D (6 bases). The germline V gene encodes CDR1 DFQATT and CDR2 SNEGSKA (reference sequence). Trimming took 5 bases from V and 2 from J, leaving 13 bases between them. The CDR3 has 14 amino acids.

The chain couples TRBV6-2 or TRBV6-3 to TRBJ2-4; 9 nucleotides line up with TRBD1. The J call may be faulty, since TRBJ2-5 better matches the DNA end. The germline V gene has CDR1 MNHEY and CDR2 SVGEGT. This CDR3 has 16 residues. The CDR3 here is CASRPRDREFQETQYF. In DNA, the CDR3 is TGTGCCAGCAGACCCCGGGACAGGGAATTCCAAGAGACCCAGTACTTC.

The chain employs TRBV18 and TRBJ2-1, with D hard to call. Germline values: CDR1 KGHSH, CDR2 LQKENI. The V gene lost 0 bases and the J gene lost 5 bases, with 8 bases spanning the gap. The CDR3 spans 14 residues. CDR3 amino acids: CASSPPNSNNEQFF. The DNA for the CDR3 is TGTGCCAGCTCACCACCTAACAGTAACAATGAGCAGTTCTTC.

Points on this clonotype: An end of the junction differs from the germline gene, which may be a read error. The chain uses TRBV5-1 and TRBJ2-3, with D perhaps TRBD1 (6 bases). The CDR3 runs to 18 residues. Germline-derived CDR1 and CDR2 are SGHRS and YFSETQ. The CDR3 spells CASSWTASVGGSTGTQYF. The CDR3, as DNA: TGCGCCAGCAGCTGGACAGCCTCGGTTGGGGGAAGCACAGGTACGCAGTATTTT.

The chain links TRBV12-3 or TRBV12-4 to TRBJ1-2; D may be TRBD1 (5 bases). Trimming cost V 3 bases and J 7 bases, with 9 bases left between them. The CDR3 totals 12 residues. CDR3 in amino acids: CASSLGVAGYTF. The DNA for the CDR3 is TGTGCCAGCAGTTTGGGGGTGGCTGGCTACACCTTC.

This clonotype was seen ten or more times. The chain is built from TRBV7-9 and TRBJ2-7; D is tentatively TRBD1 or TRBD2 (6 bases each). Germline CDR1 SEHNR, CDR2 FQNEAQ (reference sequence). The CDR3 runs to 14 residues. Trimming stripped 3 bases from V and 0 bases from J, with 9 bases between. CDR3 coding DNA: TGTGCCAGCAGCTTGGGGGGCATCTCCTACGAGCAGTACTTC. Translated: CASSLGGISYEQYF.

This chain links TRBV24-1 with TRBJ2-3, with TRBD2 identical over 8 bases. Looked up from germline, CDR1 is KGHDR and CDR2 is SFDVKD. CDR3 length: 14 residues. With 5 bases clipped from V and 4 bases from J, the junction kept 4 bases outside the gene matches. Here the CDR3 DNA reads TGTGCCACCAGTGGATCCGGGGGGGCAGATACGCAGTATTTT. This translates into CATSGSGGADTQYF.

This clonotype was seen a few times. The V call is TRBV6-2 or TRBV6-3, the J call TRBJ2-3, with a tentative D call TRBD2 (5 bases). The germline CDR1 and CDR2 sequences are MNHEY and SVGEGT. V was cut by 2 bases and J by 2 bases, with 5 bases left in between. This CDR3 spans 13 amino acids. The CDR3 nucleotides are TGTGCCAGCAGTTACGACTACACAGATACGCAGTATTTT. Protein sequence: CASSYDYTDTQYF.

The rearrangement joins TRBV12-3 or TRBV12-4 to TRBJ2-5; TRBD1 matches 9 bases. With 5 bases clipped from V and 3 bases from J, the junction kept 10 bases outside the gene matches. The CDR3 covers 16 residues. As DNA, the CDR3 is TGTGCCAGCAGTCTCACCGGGACAGGGCGGAAAGAGACCCAGTACTTC. Its protein product is CASSLTGTGRKETQYF.